The 5 T cell receptor beta chains below all came from one sample that was sequenced in a study of persistence of HIV-infected CD4 T cells. No antigen is known for these receptors. This was the immunoSEQ version 4 assay in survey mode. Method: immunoSEQ multiplex PCR; TCRdb's copy keeps in-frame clones and lacks some. The sample yields tens of thousands of clones, about 69% seen once. Overlapping HIV-1 Gag 15-mer peptides at about 1 ug per peptide per mL were used. Memory cells lacking CD40L and CD69 with high CD45RO were sorted. The sample was CD4+ T cells sorted from PBMCs after roughly 18-hour stimulation, taken from a patient who received antiretroviral therapy. Receptors originate from an adult man with HIV who was CMV-seropositive.

V usage is TRBV29-1 and J usage is TRBJ1-1; D ambiguous. V was pared by 2 bases and J by 0 bases, with 10 bases between. This CDR3 comprises 14 residues. Germline V CDR1 and CDR2: SQVTM, ANQGSEA. The CDR3 loop is CSVEPGPLNTEAFF. CDR3 sequence (DNA): TGCAGCGTTGAACCCGGACCGCTGAACACTGAAGCTTTCTTT.

This clone has just one count. The chain combines TRBV10-2 with TRBJ2-2, with D possibly being TRBD2 (6 bases). The CDR3 has 16 amino acids. Deletions cut 2 bases from V and 1 base from J, with 11 bases between. CDR1 is WSHSY and CDR2 is SAAADI in the germline V gene. Here the CDR3 DNA reads TGCGCCAGCAGTGAGGCCGGGACTTTGAACACCGGGGAGCTGTTTTTT. It is translated as CASSEAGTLNTGELFF.

The chain has TRBV6-2 or TRBV6-3 and TRBJ1-2; 7 positions match TRBD1. CDR1 and CDR2 from the germline V gene are MNHEY and SVGEGT. CDR3 length: 16 amino acids. V dropped 5 bases and J dropped 6; count of bases not matched to a gene: 15. The chain's CDR3 is CASSPRQGNSRDGYTF. The CDR3 DNA reads TGTGCCAGCAGTCCGCGACAGGGAAATAGCAGGGATGGCTACACCTTC.

CDR3 sequence (DNA): TGCGCCAGCAGCCGCAGAGGGGGGGGCGAGTATAATTCACCCCTCCACTTT. Its protein product is CASSRRGGGEYNSPLHF. The rearrangement uses TRBV5-1 and TRBJ1-6; a weak D match, TRBD1 (6 bases). V gave up 4 bases and J gave up 4 bases, with 18 bases separating them. Germline lookup yields CDR1 SGHRS and CDR2 YFSETQ. This CDR3 is 17 amino acids long.

V and J are TRBV7-3 and TRBJ2-3; D is perhaps TRBD2 (6 bases). Germline loops: CDR1 SGHTA, CDR2 FQGTGA. V was shortened by 4 bases and J by 2 bases, with 13 bases between the two germline ends. This CDR3 is built from 15 residues. Written as DNA, the CDR3 is TGTGCCAGCAGCTCCGACCGGGACTCCACAGATACGCAGTATTTT. It encodes CASSSDRDSTDTQYF.